The 14 T cell receptor beta chains listed next were all sequenced from one sample in a study of T cell responses to AZD1222 COVID-19 vaccine. TCRdb keeps only in-frame clones here, not all; method: immunoSEQ multiplex PCR. This table has around 180,000 clones, about nine tenths appearing once. Sequences were derived from peripheral blood, sampled on day 0 of AZD1222 vaccination. The receptors stem from an adult in good health.

The chain has TRBV6-5 and TRBJ2-3; no clear D. CDR1 and CDR2 from the germline V gene are MNHEY and SVGAGI. The CDR3 extends over 13 amino acids. Trimming took 5 bases from V and 4 from J, leaving 10 bases between them. The CDR3 nucleotides read TGTGCCAGCAGTAAAAGGGCGGCAGATACGCAGTATTTT. This encodes CASSKRAADTQYF.

This clone occurred a few times. J is TRBJ1-2 and V is TRBV6-5, with no clear D. Germline CDR1 MNHEY, CDR2 SVGAGI. The CDR3 spans 13 residues. V lost 9 bases to trimming and J lost 4 bases, with 15 bases between them. CDR3 sequence (DNA): TGTGCCAGTGGAGGGTGGCAGGTCTATGGCTACACCTTC. Amino acid sequence: CASGGWQVYGYTF.

CDR3 DNA sequence: TGTGCCAGCAGTCCCCGGGACAGCCCTAACTATGGCTACACCTTC. This encodes CASSPRDSPNYGYTF. This sequence joins TRBV28 and TRBJ1-2; 7 nucleotides align to TRBD1. Trimming cost V 5 bases and J 0 bases; bases outside gene matches: 6. Germline CDR1 and CDR2: MDHEN and SYDVKM. CDR3 length equals 15 residues.

The chain employs TRBV5-1 and TRBJ1-1, with a weak D call TRBD1 (6 bases). Trimming took 3 bases from V and 5 from J, leaving 20 bases between them. The CDR3 has 16 amino acids. Germline V gene lookup returns CDR1 SGHRS and CDR2 YFSETQ. The CDR3: CASSSIGVRGGTEAFF. The CDR3 DNA reads TGCGCCAGCAGCTCCATAGGAGTCCGAGGGGGGACTGAAGCTTTCTTT.

This sequence joins TRBV5-4 and TRBJ2-3, with TRBD1 matching over 9 bases. Germline CDR1 reads SGHNT; CDR2 reads YYREEE (reference sequence). J lost 5 bases, V lost 4 bases, and 8 bases had no gene match. The CDR3 contains 15 residues. CDR3 protein: CASSPGQGTLDTQYF. The CDR3 nucleotides read TGTGCCAGCAGCCCCGGACAGGGGACGTTAGATACGCAGTATTTT.

J is TRBJ1-2 and V is TRBV5-1; D gene uncertain. CDR3 size: 16 residues. CDR1 and CDR2 from the germline V gene are SGHRS and YFSETQ. Deletions cut 0 bases from V and 4 bases from J, with 16 bases between. CDR3 region: CASSLGFAGIRYGYTF. The CDR3 DNA is TGCGCCAGCAGCTTGGGTTTTGCGGGAATACGCTATGGCTACACCTTC.

The rearrangement joins TRBV7-9 to TRBJ2-7; 10 nucleotides agree with TRBD2. Germline V gives CDR1 SEHNR, CDR2 FQNEAQ (reference sequence). After removal of 2 bases from V and 7 bases from J, the junction contained 5 bases not matched to a gene. The CDR3 extends over 14 amino acids. The CDR3 loop reads CASSLSSGRGEQYF. CDR3 nucleotides: TGTGCCAGCAGCTTATCTAGCGGGAGAGGTGAGCAGTACTTC.

This chain connects TRBV5-1 to TRBJ2-7; D possibly matches TRBD1 or TRBD2 (5 bases each). V lost 0 bases and J lost 9, with 16 bases in between. Germline values: CDR1 SGHRS, CDR2 YFSETQ. The CDR3 length is 14 residues. DNA for the CDR3: TGCGCCAGCAGCTTGGTGGGGACGGAGCTGGGGCAGTACTTC. This sequence encodes CASSLVGTELGQYF. Full variable domain (rest looked up from reference TRBV5-1 and TRBJ2-7): KAGVTQTPRYLIKTRGQQVTLSCSPISGHRSVSWYQQTPGQGLQFLFEYFSETQRNKGNFPGRFSGRQFSNSRSEMNVSTLELGDSALYLCASSLVGTELGQYFGPGTRLTVT.

This clone was counted once. The J gene is TRBJ2-7, the V gene TRBV19; the match to TRBD2 covers 10 bases. Unmatched junction bases numbered 8, after V lost 7 bases and J lost 2 bases. The germline CDR1 and CDR2 sequences are LNHDA and SQIVND (reference sequence). The CDR3 length is 15 residues. CDR3 sequence reads: CASTDGGTSAYEQYF. The DNA for the CDR3 is TGTGCCAGTACCGACGGGGGGACTAGCGCCTACGAGCAGTACTTC.

V usage is TRBV5-8 and J usage is TRBJ2-7; no reliable D call. Germline V gene data show CDR1 as SGHTS and CDR2 as YDEGEE. The CDR3 extends over 13 amino acids. Trimming left V 1 base short and J 1 base short, with 6 bases between. CDR3 protein: CASSLQRSYEQYF. CDR3 coding DNA: TGTGCCAGCAGCTTGCAGAGATCCTACGAGCAGTACTTC.

The chain combines TRBV12-5 with TRBJ2-1; tentatively, D is TRBD1 or TRBD2 (5 bases each). The CDR3 is made up of 15 amino acids. Between the trimmed V and J ends, which lost 6 bases and 2 bases, there was a span of 14 bases. Germline V gene lookup returns CDR1 LGHNT and CDR2 FRNRAP. CDR3 sequence (DNA): TGTGCTAGTGGATCCGGGACGTCGGCCTACAATGAGCAGTTCTTC. Protein: CASGSGTSAYNEQFF.

This clone was recorded once. This chain uses TRBV3-1 (or the pseudogene TRBV3-2) with TRBJ1-5; weak D call: TRBD1 (5 bases). V lost 1 base to trimming and J lost 7 bases, with 14 bases between them. Germline CDR1 and CDR2: LGHDT and YNNKEL (reference sequence). The CDR3 length is 15 residues. The CDR3 region has the DNA TGTGCCAGCAGCCAAGGGGGGGTAGCAGGGCAGCCCCAGCATTTT. This encodes CASSQGGVAGQPQHF.

The rearrangement joins TRBV10-1 to TRBJ2-7; TRBD2 matches 11 bases. There are 16 residues in the CDR3. The V gene end was trimmed by 4 bases and the J gene end by 2 bases; junction bases not matched to a gene: 7. Per germline, CDR1 WNHNN and CDR2 SYGVQD (reference sequence). DNA of the CDR3: TGCGCCAGCAGTGTCCCCGGGACTAGCGGCACCTACGAGCAGTACTTC. Residues: CASSVPGTSGTYEQYF.

The V gene is TRBV11-1, the J gene TRBJ2-1, with D hard to call. The ends were cut back, 4 bases at V and 6 bases at J, with 13 bases in the middle. The length of the CDR3 is 14 residues. Germline-derived CDR1 and CDR2 are SGHAT and FQDESV (reference sequence). The CDR3 sequence: CASSSAPYSNEQFF. CDR3 DNA sequence: TGTGCCAGCAGCTCGGCCCCCTATTCCAATGAGCAGTTCTTC.